This T cell receptor beta chain was identified in a study of T cell responses to AZD1222 COVID-19 vaccine. Regarding the study as a whole: Just a handful of AZD1222 recipients were seropositive at baseline. Most donors were white British, females outnumbered males, and clonal diversity was possibly underestimated.

To note about this clone: Antigen unknown.

CDR3 length: 14 amino acids. CDR1 and CDR2 (germline): SEHNR, FQNEAQ (reference sequence). The ends lost 6 bases at V and 3 bases at J; junction bases unmatched: 6. Here immunoSEQ multiplex PCR was the method, and the copy in TCRdb shows in-frame clones only, minus some. Of over 75,000 clones detected, more than 90% appear once; the ten largest clones hold under 4%. This sequence was found in an adult in good health. This specimen was peripheral blood, taken on day 0 of AZD1222 vaccination. The chain employs TRBV7-9 and TRBJ2-7; 9 bases are a match to TRBD1. The DNA of the CDR3 is TGTGCCAGCAGGGAGGGACAGGGAAACTACGAGCAGTACTTC. Translating gives CASREGQGNYEQYF.